This T cell receptor (beta chain) was identified in a study of blood T cells in healthy people across ages. Combining a sample-barcoded 5' primer with a J-beta primer mix, a second PCR ran for roughly 7 to 12 cycles. Individual samples furnished no less than 2.5 million CDR3-containing paired-end reads apiece. TCRdb reprocessed the 5' RACE reads via MiXCR and lists one record per CDR3 protein. The sample lists about 670,000 distinct CDR3 sequences, roughly two fifths occurring once. Germline-derived CDR1 and CDR2 are SGHRS and YFSETQ. The trim removed 0 bases at V and 5 bases at J, leaving 5 bases unmatched. The CDR3 length is 16 residues.

The chain couples TRBV5-1 to TRBJ2-1; TRBD1 agrees at 10 bases. The TCR comes from a man older than 75 in good health. Source material: blood. The CDR3 region is CASSLVSGTGDNEQFF. CDR3 DNA: TGCGCCAGCAGCTTGGTCTCCGGGACAGGGGACAATGAGCAGTTCTTC.